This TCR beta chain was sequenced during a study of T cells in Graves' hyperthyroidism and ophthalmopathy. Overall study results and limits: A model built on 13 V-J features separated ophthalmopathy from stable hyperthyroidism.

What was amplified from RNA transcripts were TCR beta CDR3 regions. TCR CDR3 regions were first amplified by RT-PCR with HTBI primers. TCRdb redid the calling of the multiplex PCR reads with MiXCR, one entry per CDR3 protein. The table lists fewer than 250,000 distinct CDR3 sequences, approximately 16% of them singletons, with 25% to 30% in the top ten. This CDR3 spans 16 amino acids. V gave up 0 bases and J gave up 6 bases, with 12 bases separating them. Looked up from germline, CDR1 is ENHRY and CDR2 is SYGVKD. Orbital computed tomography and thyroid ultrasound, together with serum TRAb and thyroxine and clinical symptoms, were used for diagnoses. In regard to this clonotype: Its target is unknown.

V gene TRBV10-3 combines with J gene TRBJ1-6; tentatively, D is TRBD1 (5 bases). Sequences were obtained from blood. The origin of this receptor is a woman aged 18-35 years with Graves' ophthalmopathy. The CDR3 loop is CAISESPGRANSPLHF. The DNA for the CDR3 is TGTGCCATCAGTGAGTCTCCGGGACGGGCTAATTCACCCCTCCACTTT.